This T cell receptor (beta chain) is drawn from a study of T cell changes during pregnancy in multiple sclerosis (dated by TCRdb to the late 2010s). Describing the broader study: In women with multiple sclerosis, the researchers looked at how the T cell repertoire shifted as pregnancy progressed.

Reading from cysteine to phenylalanine, the CDR3 counts 14 amino acids. Solely the CDR3 DNA is kept, with 42 bases framed from the first base. Germline trimming: 6 bases from V, 7 bases from J; junction bases outside gene matches: 6. CDR1 MNHNS and CDR2 SASEGT are derived from the germline V gene. Library prep was done by the immunoSEQ multiplex PCR assay. As stored in TCRdb, this immuneACCESS dataset retains in-frame rearrangements with V and J assigned. A fraction of the clones does not appear; measured against another copy, unresolved V genes explain less than half of the discrepancy, and the remainder lacks a known reason. A total of about 38,000 clones appear in this sample, around 91% of them only once. The top ten clones comprise 5% to 6.5% of the sample. About this clone itself: Its antigen specificity is not known. Base quality data are lacking; no much larger clone is found one base away.

In this chain, TRBV6-1 is recombined with TRBJ1-6; 7 bases in the junction line up with TRBD1. This TCR derives from a female donor with multiple sclerosis, enrolled in a pregnancy study. Sample: CD8+ T cells from peripheral blood mononuclear cells, taken in the second trimester of pregnancy. The encoded CDR3 is CASRNRDSNSPLHF. The DNA reads as follows: TGTGCCAGCAGGAATCGGGACAGCAATTCACCCCTCCACTTT.